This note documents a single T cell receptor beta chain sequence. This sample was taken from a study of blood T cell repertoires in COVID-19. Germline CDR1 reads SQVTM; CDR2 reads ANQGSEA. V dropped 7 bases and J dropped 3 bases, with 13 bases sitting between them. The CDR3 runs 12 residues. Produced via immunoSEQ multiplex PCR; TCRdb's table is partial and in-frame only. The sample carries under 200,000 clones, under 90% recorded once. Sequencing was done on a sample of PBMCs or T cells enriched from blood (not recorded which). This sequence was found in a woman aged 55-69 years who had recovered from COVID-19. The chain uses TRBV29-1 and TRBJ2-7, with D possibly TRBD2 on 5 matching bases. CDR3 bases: TGCAGCGATAAATCGGGGAGCTACGAGCAGTACTTC. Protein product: CSDKSGSYEQYF.